Sequencing of this T cell receptor beta chain was carried out in a study of Graves' ophthalmopathy and Graves' hyperthyroidism. Someone took the PBMCs out of more than 8.5 ml of fresh peripheral blood. RNA transcripts were the source from which TCR beta CDR3 regions were amplified. An initial RT-PCR round employing HTBI primers preceded a second-round multiplex PCR. TCRdb fed the multiplex PCR reads into MiXCR, producing one record per CDR3 protein. The sample consists of some 150,000 distinct CDR3 sequences, 30% to 45% of them appearing once. CDR1 and CDR2 from the germline V gene are MNHEY and SVGEGT. This CDR3 contains 15 residues. Losses at the gene ends were 6 bases for V and 2 bases for J; bases not matched to a gene: 7.

This chain joins TRBV6-2 or TRBV6-3 and TRBJ2-5, with 9 positions matching TRBD1. This clonotype originated in a man aged 30-40 years with Graves' ophthalmopathy. Source material: peripheral blood. CDR3 in amino acids: CASRLLGTGQETQYF. Here the CDR3 DNA reads TGTGCCAGCAGACTTCTTGGGACAGGGCAAGAGACCCAGTACTTC.